This T cell receptor beta chain is drawn from a study of shared clonotypes between healthy human individuals. CD45RO-negative CD8 cells positively selected for CCR7 made up the naive population, which excluded terminally differentiated effector memory CD45RA+ cells. Study findings and constraints: Several donors shared about 5% of their naive CD4 clonotypes. What limited the represented genetic and exposure-history diversity was the small number of donors.

Each sorted subset replicate got 200 ng genomic DNA, tens of thousands of genomes. Repertoires were generated with immunoSEQ multiplex PCR, while TCRdb's copy carries only in-frame clones and drops some. The data hold about 2.1 million clones, with 90% to 95% observed a single time. About this clone itself: Its antigen is as yet unknown.

The receptor's source is a man between 18 and 35 years old in good health. Some clones in this sample may be carry-over from other donors' samples. Material: naive CD8+ T cells from PBMCs.

CDR3 coding DNA: TGTGCCAGTAGTGTCCTAGCGGGGCGGGACGGGGAGCTGTTTTTT. Protein: CASSVLAGRDGELFF. The rearrangement links TRBV19 to TRBJ2-2; 9 nucleotides line up with TRBD2. With V trimmed by 5 bases and J by 7 bases, 8 bases remained unmatched. Per germline, CDR1 LNHDA and CDR2 SQIVND (reference sequence). The CDR3 is 15 amino acids.